This T cell receptor beta chain was found in a study of cytomegalovirus exposure and HLA in healthy donors. Turning to the study itself: Genotyping showed 75% to 90% of a few hundred donors falling in the Caucasian-associated ancestry cluster. The study's findings and limits: Highly shared variants forming one cluster were likely a sequencing artifact. As was reported, the HLA-A and HLA-B alleles of most subjects were accurately predicted from TCR beta sequences. What a later analysis showed was that several of the most significant clusters appeared linked to common viral pathogens.

To note about this clone: As yet, its antigen is unknown.

Primers included in the PCR were 60 Vbeta and 13 Jbeta primers. Data came from immunoSEQ multiplex PCR; TCRdb stores just in-frame clones and leaves some out. The profile covers under 250,000 clones, with roughly 85% appearing a single time and 3.5% to 5% taken by the ten largest. The TCR was taken from a woman aged 25-40 years in good health and CMV-seropositive. The sample taken for sequencing was PBMCs.

The CDR3 reads CASRDSGGDGKLGEQYF. The CDR3 DNA reads as TGTGCCAGCCGCGATAGCGGGGGGGACGGAAAACTGGGCGAGCAGTACTTC. The chain employs TRBV21-1 and TRBJ2-7; the table's D gene call, TRBD2, was not cross checked with the DNA. TRBV21-1 is noted as a pseudogene. The CDR3 is made up of 17 amino acids.